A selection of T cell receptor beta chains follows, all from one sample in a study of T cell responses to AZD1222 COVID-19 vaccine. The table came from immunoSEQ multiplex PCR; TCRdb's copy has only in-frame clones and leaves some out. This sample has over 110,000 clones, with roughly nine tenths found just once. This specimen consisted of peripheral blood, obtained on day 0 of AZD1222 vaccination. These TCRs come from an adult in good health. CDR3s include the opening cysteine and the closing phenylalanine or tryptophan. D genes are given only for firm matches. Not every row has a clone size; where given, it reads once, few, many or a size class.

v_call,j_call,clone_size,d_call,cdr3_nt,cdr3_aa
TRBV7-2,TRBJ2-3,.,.,TGTGCCAGCAGCTCTAGTACCCAGACGTCGAGGTATTTT,CASSSSTQTSRYF
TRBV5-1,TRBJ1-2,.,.,TGCGCCAGCAGCGCTTTCCCGGCACGGCACCAAGGCCCATATTATGGCTACACCTTC,CASSAFPARHQGPYYGYTF
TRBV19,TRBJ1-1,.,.,TGTGCCAGTACCCTGGGGAGAAACACTGAAGTTTTCTTT,CASTLGRNTEVFF
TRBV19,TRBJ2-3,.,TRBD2,TGTGCCAGTAGTCAACCGGGACTAGCGGGGTCCATGGATACGCAGTATTTT,CASSQPGLAGSMDTQYF
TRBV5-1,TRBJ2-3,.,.,TGCGCCAGTGCTTATCATTCCCCGCGGACCACAGATACGCAGTATTTT,CASAYHSPRTTDTQYF
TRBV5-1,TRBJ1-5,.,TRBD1,TGCGCCAGCAGCCCGACAGGGGGCACGAATCAGCCCCAGCATTTT,CASSPTGGTNQPQHF
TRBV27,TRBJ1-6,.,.,TGTGCCAGCAAAGGAAGCTCCTATAATTCACCCCTCCACTTT,CASKGSSYNSPLHF
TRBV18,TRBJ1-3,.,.,TGTGCCAGCTCGTCGGGAAACCAGAGAGCGTCTGGAAACACCATATATTTT,CASSSGNQRASGNTIYF
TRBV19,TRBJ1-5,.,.,TGTGCCAGTAGTATACTTGGACGGGATCAGCCCCAGCATTTT,CASSILGRDQPQHF
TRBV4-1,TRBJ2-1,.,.,TGCGCCAGCAGCCAAGGGGCGGCAGCCTACAATGAGCAGTTCTTC,CASSQGAAAYNEQFF
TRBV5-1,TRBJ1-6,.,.,TGCGCCAGCAGCTTGGCCGGTGGCGCGAGGGATTCTCCCCTCCACTTT,CASSLAGGARDSPLHF
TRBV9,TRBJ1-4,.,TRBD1,TGTGCCAGCAGCGTAGGGATGGCAGGGGGTGAAAAACTGTTTTTT,CASSVGMAGGEKLFF
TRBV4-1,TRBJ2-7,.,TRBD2,TGCGCCAGCAGCCAAGGGACTAGCGGGCACTCCTACGAGCAGTACTTC,CASSQGTSGHSYEQYF
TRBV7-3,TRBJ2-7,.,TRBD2,TGTGCCAGCAGCTTAACCGGGACTAGCGGGTACGAGCAGTACTTC,CASSLTGTSGYEQYF
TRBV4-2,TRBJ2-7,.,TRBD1,TGTGCCAGCAGCCAAGAGGGGGCTGGACAGGGAGAGCAGTACTTC,CASSQEGAGQGEQYF
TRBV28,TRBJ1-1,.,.,TGTGCCAGCAGTTTCAAGGTAATGAACACTGAAGCTTTCTTT,CASSFKVMNTEAFF
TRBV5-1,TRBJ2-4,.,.,TGCGCCAGCAGCTTGGAGAAAAACATTCAGTACTTC,CASSLEKNIQYF
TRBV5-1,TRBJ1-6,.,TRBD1,TGCGCCAGCAGCTTGATGGGACAGTCGAGTTCACCCCTCCACTTT,CASSLMGQSSSPLHF
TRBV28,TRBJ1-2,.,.,TGTGCCAGCAGTTGGCGCAGGGTTGGCTACACCTTC,CASSWRRVGYTF
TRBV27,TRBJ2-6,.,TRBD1,TGTGCCAGCAGTTTATCAAGACAGGGCTCTGGGGCCAACGTCCTGACTTTC,CASSLSRQGSGANVLTF
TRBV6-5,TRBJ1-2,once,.,TGTGCCAGCAGTTACTTAGGGAGCGGCTACACCTTC,CASSYLGSGYTF
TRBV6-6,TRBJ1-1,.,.,TGTGCCAGCAGTTACGGGAGGAACACTGAAGCTTTCTTT,CASSYGRNTEAFF
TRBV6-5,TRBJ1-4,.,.,TGTGCCAGCAGGGTATCAAGGACGACTAATGAAAAACTGTTTTTT,CASRVSRTTNEKLFF
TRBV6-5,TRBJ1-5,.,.,TGTGCCAGCAGGGGCAATAGCAATCAGCCCCAGCATTTT,CASRGNSNQPQHF
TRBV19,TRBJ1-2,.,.,TGTGCCAGTAGTACATACGTCGTCGGTGGCTACACCTTC,CASSTYVVGGYTF
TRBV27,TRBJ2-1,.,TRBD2,TGTGCCAGCAGTTTAAGGGCCCTGCGGGAGGTTCACAATGAGCAGTTCTTC,CASSLRALREVHNEQFF
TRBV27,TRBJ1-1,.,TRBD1,TGTGCCAGCAGAGACAGGGAGAACACTGAAGCTTTCTTT,CASRDRENTEAFF
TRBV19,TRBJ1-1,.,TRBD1,TGTGCCAGTAGTGCCGACAGGGACCTGAACACTGAAGCTTTCTTT,CASSADRDLNTEAFF
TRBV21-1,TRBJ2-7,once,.,TGTGCCAGCAGCAAAGCGCACCGGGACAGGACGTACGAGCAGTACTTC,CASSKAHRDRTYEQYF
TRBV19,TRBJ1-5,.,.,TGTGCCAGTATGCACAGTGACCTTGGCAATCAGCCCCAGCATTTT,CASMHSDLGNQPQHF
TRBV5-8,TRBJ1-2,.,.,TGTGCCAGCAGCCCTGGACAGCCTAACTATGGCTACACCTTC,CASSPGQPNYGYTF
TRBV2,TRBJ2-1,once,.,TGTGCCAGCAGGGGGTACAATGAGCAGTTCTTC,CASRGYNEQFF
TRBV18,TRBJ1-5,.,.,TGTGCCAGCTCATCGGTGGCAGGGACCGGCAATCAGCCCCAGCATTTT,CASSSVAGTGNQPQHF
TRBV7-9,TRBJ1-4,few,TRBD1,TGTGCCAGCAGCTCAAAAGGGACAGGGTTGGAAAAACTGTTTTTT,CASSSKGTGLEKLFF
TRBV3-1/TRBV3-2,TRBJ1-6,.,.,TGTGCCAGCAGCCATGCCAGGGAGAATTCACCCCTCCACTTT,CASSHARENSPLHF
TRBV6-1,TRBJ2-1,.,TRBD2,TGTGCCAGCAGTGAACCTCCGGGACTAGGTTTTTCCTACAATGAGCAGTTCTTC,CASSEPPGLGFSYNEQFF
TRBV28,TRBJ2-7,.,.,TGTGCCAGCAGTTTAAGTCAGGGAGCCTACGAGCAGTACTTC,CASSLSQGAYEQYF
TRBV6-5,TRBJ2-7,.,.,TGTGCCAGCAGTCAAATGGATAGATACGAGCAGTACTTC,CASSQMDRYEQYF
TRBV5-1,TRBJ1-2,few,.,TGCGCCAGCAGCTTGGCGGCCCGCTATGGCTACACCTTC,CASSLAARYGYTF
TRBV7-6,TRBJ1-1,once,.,TGTGCCAGCAGTCACTGGGGGAACACTGAAGCTTTCTTT,CASSHWGNTEAFF
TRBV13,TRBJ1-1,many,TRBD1,TGTGCCAGCAGCTTCTGGACAGGGGGCCAGAAAGGGAACACTGAAGCTTTCTTT,CASSFWTGGQKGNTEAFF